These 23 T cell receptor beta chains share one sample of origin, sequenced in a study of T-cell reconstitution after alpha-beta-depleted transplantation in children. Unique molecular identifiers were incorporated when the TCRbeta library was constructed. One entry per CDR3 protein, called by TCRdb with MiXCR from the PCR reads. The sample contains approximately 510,000 distinct CDR3 sequences, around 16% of which appear only once. Sequenced material: PBMCs from the stem cell graft donor, taken from the stem cell graft. The receptors derive from a human donor who donated a stem cell graft to a child with acute lymphoblastic leukemia.

The chain employs TRBV5-6 and TRBJ1-1, with a tentative D call TRBD1 (6 bases). Germline V gene lookup returns CDR1 SGHDT and CDR2 YYEEEE. V was trimmed by 3 bases and J by 1 base, leaving 13 bases between them. This CDR3 is 15 amino acids long. The chain's CDR3 is CASSSVGAGNTEAFF. Here the CDR3 DNA reads TGTGCCAGCAGCTCCGTGGGGGCAGGGAACACTGAAGCTTTCTTT.

The V gene is TRBV27, the J gene TRBJ2-1, with D maybe TRBD2 (6 bases). This CDR3 contains 15 residues. V lost 6 bases, J lost 10 bases, and 22 bases lay in between. The V gene's germline CDR1 is MNHEY and CDR2 SMNVEV (reference sequence). This CDR3 is CASRSMGGPQGEQFF. As DNA, the CDR3 is TGTGCCAGCAGGTCAATGGGGGGACCGCAAGGAGAGCAGTTCTTC.

This clonotype was seen only a few times. The gene calls are TRBV4-1 and TRBJ1-6; unclear D gene. This CDR3 is 15 amino acids long. Germline lookup yields CDR1 MGHRA and CDR2 YSYEKL. With 1 base removed from V and 10 bases from J, the gap between germline ends came to 14 bases. The CDR3 DNA sequence: TGCGCCAGCAGCCAAGTCGTGGGCTTCGGGTCACCCCTCCACTTT. This translates into CASSQVVGFGSPLHF.

The chain links TRBV12-3 or TRBV12-4 to TRBJ2-7, with 13 bases matching TRBD2. With 8 bases clipped from V and 4 bases from J, the junction kept 5 bases outside the gene matches. The CDR3 loop spans 14 amino acids. The CDR3 DNA reads as TGTGCCAGCGCATCACTAGCGGGAGGGTACGAGCAGTACTTC. Its protein product is CASASLAGGYEQYF.

The chain carries TRBV28 and TRBJ1-2; weak D call: TRBD1 (5 bases). Trimming cost V 5 bases and J 7 bases, with 17 bases left between them. CDR3 length: 14 residues. CDR1 MDHEN and CDR2 SYDVKM come from the germline V gene. CDR3 coding DNA: TGTGCCAGCAGTATTCCTCAGGGTAGAAGTGGCTACACCTTC. Protein: CASSIPQGRSGYTF.

This clonotype was recorded many times. This chain links TRBV27 with TRBJ1-1; 7 bases line up with TRBD1. V shed 5 bases, J shed 4 bases, and the junction held 4 bases outside the gene matches. The V gene's germline CDR1 is MNHEY and CDR2 SMNVEV (reference sequence). This CDR3 contains 13 residues. CDR3 in amino acids: CASSAGGSTEAFF. For the CDR3, the DNA is TGTGCCAGCAGTGCAGGGGGGAGCACTGAAGCTTTCTTT.

This clonotype showed up just a few times. The chain joins TRBV7-9 to TRBJ1-1; no definite D call. The CDR3 consists of 14 residues. The V gene lost 5 bases and the J gene lost 0 bases, with 10 bases spanning the gap. Germline loops: CDR1 SEHNR, CDR2 FQNEAQ (reference sequence). CDR3 sequence: CASSTPRMNTEAFF. CDR3 nucleotides: TGTGCCAGCAGCACTCCCCGGATGAACACTGAAGCTTTCTTT.

The rearrangement uses TRBV5-5 and TRBJ2-7, with D perhaps matching TRBD2 (6 bases). V lost 4 bases, J lost 4 bases, and 15 bases lay in between. Germline values: CDR1 SGHKS, CDR2 YYEKEE (reference sequence). The CDR3 contains 14 residues. The CDR3 here is CASSVGTYSYEQYF. CDR3 nucleotide sequence: TGTGCCAGCAGCGTCGGGACTTACTCATACGAGCAGTACTTC. Full variable domain (missing parts from reference TRBV5-5 and TRBJ2-7): DAGVTQSPTHLIKTRGQQVTLRCSPISGHKSVSWYQQVLGQGPQFIFQYYEKEERGRGNFPDRFSARQFPNYSSELNVNALLLGDSALYLCASSVGTYSYEQYFGPGTRLTVT.

This chain links TRBV10-1 with TRBJ2-1; D might be TRBD1 or TRBD2, each matching 5 bases. The germline CDR1 and CDR2 sequences are WNHNN and SYGVQD (reference sequence). This CDR3 is built from 14 residues. The germline V and J ends were trimmed by 3 bases and 2 bases, with 8 bases remaining between them. The CDR3 sequence: CASSERDPYNEQFF. The CDR3 nucleotides are TGCGCCAGCAGTGAAAGGGACCCCTACAATGAGCAGTTCTTC.

The chain uses TRBV5-1 and TRBJ1-1; weak D call: TRBD1 (6 bases). Germline V gene data show CDR1 as SGHRS and CDR2 as YFSETQ. V was trimmed by 1 base and J by 9 bases, leaving 10 bases between them. The CDR3 runs 12 residues. The CDR3, as DNA: TGCGCCAGCAGCTTGCAAGGGACACAAGCTTTCTTT. It encodes CASSLQGTQAFF. The whole variable domain, filled in from reference TRBV5-1 and TRBJ1-1, reads KAGVTQTPRYLIKTRGQQVTLSCSPISGHRSVSWYQQTPGQGLQFLFEYFSETQRNKGNFPGRFSGRQFSNSRSEMNVSTLELGDSALYLCASSLQGTQAFFGQGTRLTVV.

The CDR3 protein is CSASPIDLAAYNEQFF. As DNA, the CDR3 is TGCAGTGCTAGCCCTATCGACCTAGCGGCCTACAATGAGCAGTTCTTC. The genes are TRBV20-1 and TRBJ2-1, with 7 positions matching TRBD2. The CDR3 has 16 amino acids. Losses at the gene ends were 3 bases for V and 2 bases for J; bases not matched to a gene: 10. The germline V gene encodes CDR1 DFQATT and CDR2 SNEGSKA (reference sequence).

V is TRBV5-1 and J is TRBJ2-5; D gene unclear. CDR3 size: 13 residues. Trimming pared 3 bases from V and 2 bases from J, leaving 8 bases between. The V gene's germline CDR1 is SGHRS and CDR2 YFSETQ. Written as DNA, the CDR3 is TGCGCCAGCAGCTCGACCAGGCAAGAGACCCAGTACTTC. Encoded protein: CASSSTRQETQYF.

The chain links TRBV7-6 to TRBJ1-5, with D perhaps matching TRBD1 (6 bases). The V gene's germline CDR1 is SGHVS and CDR2 FNYEAQ. Trimming left V 5 bases short and J 8 bases short, with 19 bases between. This CDR3 has 15 residues. DNA for the CDR3: TGTGCCAGCAGCCTAGATCCAGGGGTGTATAAGCCCCAGCATTTT. Residues: CASSLDPGVYKPQHF.

In its sample, this clonotype was seen a few times. The V gene is TRBV11-1, the J gene TRBJ1-4, with 7 bases lining up with TRBD1. Germline lookup yields CDR1 SGHAT and CDR2 FQDESV (reference sequence). This CDR3 spans 18 amino acids. The V gene end was trimmed by 1 base and the J gene end by 6 bases; junction bases not matched to a gene: 14. The CDR3 nucleotides are TGTGCCAGCAGCTTAGGACTCCAAGACAGGGCCTTCTATGAAAAACTGTTTTTT. It encodes CASSLGLQDRAFYEKLFF.

The V gene is TRBV5-5, the J gene TRBJ2-6; 7 bases map to TRBD2. The CDR3 loop spans 17 amino acids. Trimming cost V 4 bases and J 2 bases; bases outside gene matches: 9. Germline V lookup: CDR1 SGHKS, CDR2 YYEKEE (reference sequence). The CDR3 reads CASSIYYGTTGANVLTF. In DNA form, the CDR3 reads TGTGCCAGCAGCATATACTACGGGACTACTGGGGCCAACGTCCTGACTTTC.

This clonotype was counted a few times. V usage is TRBV4-1 and J usage is TRBJ2-7, with TRBD1 matching over 8 bases. CDR1 is MGHRA, CDR2 YSYEKL, per germline. CDR3 length: 14 residues. Trimming at V came to 6 bases and at J to 3 bases, leaving 7 bases not matched to a gene. CDR3: CASSPDRVNYEQYF. DNA of the CDR3: TGCGCCAGCAGTCCGGACAGGGTCAACTACGAGCAGTACTTC.

This chain links TRBV10-1 with TRBJ2-7, with 9 bases lining up with TRBD2. V was pared by 6 bases and J by 7 bases, with 13 bases of the junction left unmatched. In germline, CDR1 is WNHNN, CDR2 SYGVQD (reference sequence). The CDR3 consists of 15 residues. The CDR3 region is CASSVYSGSLGEQYF. CDR3 bases: TGCGCCAGCAGCGTCTATAGCGGGAGCCTGGGGGAGCAGTACTTC.

This clonotype was seen a handful of times. The rearrangement links TRBV5-1 to TRBJ2-3, with D possibly being TRBD1 or TRBD2 (5 bases each). Trimming stripped 1 base from V and 0 bases from J, with 9 bases between. CDR3 length: 15 amino acids. Germline V gene sequence: CDR1 SGHRS, CDR2 YFSETQ. The CDR3 nucleotides are TGCGCCAGCAGCTTGTACGGGGCTAGCACAGATACGCAGTATTTT. It codes for CASSLYGASTDTQYF.

This clonotype turned up a few times. The rearrangement uses TRBV3-1 and TRBJ2-1, with 8 bases identical to TRBD2. The CDR3 has 15 residues. From germline, CDR1 is LGHDT and CDR2 YNNKEL (reference sequence). V shed 2 bases, J shed 2 bases, and the junction held 2 bases outside the gene matches. CDR3 loop: CASSQRGGPYNEQFF. DNA of the CDR3: TGTGCCAGCAGCCAACGGGGGGGGCCCTACAATGAGCAGTTCTTC.

Many counts were recorded for this clonotype. The chain employs TRBV29-1 and TRBJ1-2; TRBD1 agrees at 8 bases. This CDR3 has 16 residues. Germline V CDR1 and CDR2: SQVTM, ANQGSEA. V shed 0 bases, J shed 1 base, and the junction held 7 bases outside the gene matches. This CDR3 is CSVEDLQGANNYGYTF. As DNA, the CDR3 is TGCAGCGTTGAAGATCTTCAGGGGGCAAATAACTATGGCTACACCTTC.

The V and J genes are TRBV20-1 and TRBJ2-1; 9 bases map to TRBD2. The length of the CDR3 is 14 residues. V was pared by 5 bases and J by 6 bases, with 8 bases of the junction left unmatched. Per germline, CDR1 DFQATT and CDR2 SNEGSKA (reference sequence). CDR3 nucleotide sequence: TGCAGTGCTTCGGGACTAGCCGCCGGCAATGAGCAGTTCTTC. Encoded protein: CSASGLAAGNEQFF.

This clonotype is a singleton in its sample. The chain couples TRBV7-9 to TRBJ1-2; 7 bases line up with TRBD1. The CDR3 contains 15 residues. Unmatched junction bases numbered 8, after V lost 5 bases and J lost 2 bases. The V gene's germline CDR1 is SEHNR and CDR2 FQNEAQ (reference sequence). The CDR3 region is CASSTQDRVNYGYTF. The CDR3 coding sequence is TGTGCCAGCAGCACCCAAGACAGGGTCAACTATGGCTACACCTTC.

The chain uses TRBV5-1 and TRBJ2-5; D call uncertain. V lost 0 bases, J lost 5 bases, and 8 bases lay in between. The CDR3 contains 13 residues. Germline lookup yields CDR1 SGHRS and CDR2 YFSETQ. CDR3 sequence (DNA): TGCGCCAGCAGCTTGGTGCCCTGGGAGACCCAGTACTTC. It encodes CASSLVPWETQYF. Complete variable domain (other parts from reference TRBV5-1 and TRBJ2-5): KAGVTQTPRYLIKTRGQQVTLSCSPISGHRSVSWYQQTPGQGLQFLFEYFSETQRNKGNFPGRFSGRQFSNSRSEMNVSTLELGDSALYLCASSLVPWETQYFGPGTRLLVL.